What follows are 18 T cell receptor beta chains derived from one specimen sequenced in a study of identical twins. From the 5' RACE reads, TCRdb called clonotypes with MiXCR, one entry per CDR3 protein. The profile shows about 890,000 distinct CDR3 sequences, approximately 13% of them singletons. This same sample was also taken into another study, of yellow fever vaccine responses in identical twins.

The sequencing sample was made of PBMCs. The receptors derive from a woman aged 18-29 years in good health.

The chain has TRBV24-1 and TRBJ2-6, with TRBD2 matching 11 bases. Per the germline V gene, CDR1 is KGHDR and CDR2 is SFDVKD. CDR3 length: 19 residues. The V segment lost 10 bases and the J segment 1 base; nucleotides outside the gene matches: 14. DNA for the CDR3: TGTGCCACTCAAACGGGACTAGCGGTGCTGAGGTCTGGGGCCAACGTCCTGACTTTC. This sequence encodes CATQTGLAVLRSGANVLTF.

This clonotype was observed a handful of times. The chain employs TRBV18 and TRBJ2-7, with 7 bases aligning to TRBD2. J lost 0 bases, V lost 1 base, and 12 bases had no gene match. CDR1 is KGHSH and CDR2 is LQKENI in the germline V gene. The CDR3 runs 18 residues. CDR3 DNA sequence: TGTGCCAGCTCACCACGGGCGGGAGCCGTCCACACCTCCTACGAGCAGTACTTC. Translation gives CASSPRAGAVHTSYEQYF.

This sequence joins TRBV7-2 and TRBJ1-2; D gene unclear. V lost 8 bases to trimming and J lost 4 bases, with 23 bases between them. In germline, CDR1 is SGHTA, CDR2 FQGNSA. The CDR3 totals 16 residues. The CDR3 is CASVDRWGRTVYGYTF. In nucleotides, the CDR3 is TGTGCCAGCGTTGACCGGTGGGGAAGAACGGTCTATGGCTACACCTTC.

This clonotype was counted only a few times. The chain links TRBV12-3 or TRBV12-4 to TRBJ1-6, with D unclear. V lost 6 bases, J lost 6 bases, and 12 bases lay in between. The CDR3 consists of 14 residues. CDR3 bases: TGTGCCAGCAGCAAAGGAAGTATTAATTCACCCCTCCACTTT. It is translated as CASSKGSINSPLHF.

This clonotype appeared many times. The CDR3 bases are TGTGCCAGCACCCCGGGGAATTCACCCCTCCACTTT. It encodes CASTPGNSPLHF. The gene calls are TRBV12-3 or TRBV12-4 and TRBJ1-6; D not certain. V was trimmed by 7 bases and J by 7 bases, leaving 8 bases between them. There are 12 residues in the CDR3.

At least ten counts were recorded for this clonotype. The gene calls are TRBV12-3 or TRBV12-4 and TRBJ1-5, with D tentatively TRBD1 (5 bases). V was cut by 6 bases and J by 2 bases, with 11 bases left in between. This CDR3 is 14 amino acids long. The CDR3 protein is CASRRGSGNQPQHF. The CDR3 DNA reads TGTGCCAGCAGGCGGGGGTCAGGCAATCAGCCCCAGCATTTT.

There are many counts of this clonotype. This chain joins TRBV3-1 and TRBJ2-3; D may be TRBD1 (6 bases). CDR1 LGHDT and CDR2 YNNKEL come from the germline V gene (reference sequence). Trimming removed 6 bases from V and 5 bases from J, with 12 bases in between. The CDR3 totals 13 residues. CDR3 region: CASSLGQLDTQYF. CDR3 bases: TGTGCCAGCAGTCTCGGACAGCTAGATACGCAGTATTTT.

The chain recombines TRBV7-9 with TRBJ2-1; no firm D call. Trimming took 10 bases from V and 7 from J, leaving 29 bases between them. CDR1 is SEHNR and CDR2 is FQNEAQ in the germline V gene (reference sequence). This CDR3 contains 17 residues. The DNA of the CDR3 is TGTGCCATGAGCTCCCGGCTCCTTAGCTGGGTGTTTAATGAGCAGTTCTTC. This codes for CAMSSRLLSWVFNEQFF.

The J gene is TRBJ2-7, the V gene TRBV3-1; tentatively, D is TRBD1 (5 bases). Germline-derived CDR1 and CDR2 are LGHDT and YNNKEL (reference sequence). The CDR3 contains 14 residues. The V and J ends lost 5 bases and 5 bases respectively, with 16 bases between them. For the CDR3, the DNA is TGTGCCAGCAGCAAGAGGACATTGATTAACGAGCAGTACTTC. As protein: CASSKRTLINEQYF.

This chain links TRBV12-3 or TRBV12-4 with TRBJ2-3; D unclear. With 5 bases removed from V and 0 bases from J, the gap between germline ends came to 18 bases. The CDR3 totals 17 residues. CDR3 residues: CASSLGLRDPSTDTQYF. The CDR3 DNA is TGTGCCAGCAGTCTAGGCCTTAGGGATCCTAGCACAGATACGCAGTATTTT.

The chain joins TRBV5-6 to TRBJ1-1; a possible D gene is TRBD1 (6 bases). The V end was cut by 0 bases, the J end by 4 bases, with 13 bases between. The CDR3 sequence is 15 residues long. The germline V gene has CDR1 SGHDT and CDR2 YYEEEE. CDR3 in amino acids: CASSLEGGTFTEAFF. CDR3 DNA: TGTGCCAGCAGCTTGGAGGGGGGGACATTCACTGAAGCTTTCTTT.

This clonotype was seen a few times. The chain has TRBV29-1 and TRBJ2-5; TRBD2 aligns across 13 bases. CDR3 length equals 20 residues. Germline trimming cut 6 bases from V and 5 bases from J; bases unmatched to any gene: 24. Germline loops: CDR1 SQVTM, CDR2 ANQGSEA. This CDR3 reads CSVRTDRGKLAGGPGETQYF. CDR3 bases: TGCAGCGTCCGAACGGACAGGGGAAAACTAGCGGGAGGGCCGGGGGAGACCCAGTACTTC.

The chain has TRBV5-1 and TRBJ2-7, with 13 positions matching TRBD2. This CDR3 has 15 residues. V shed 4 bases and J 5 bases; nucleotides not matched to a gene: 6. CDR1 is SGHRS and CDR2 is YFSETQ in the germline V gene. The CDR3 DNA reads TGCGCCAGCAGCACCGGACTAGCGGGAGTCGACGAGCAGTACTTC. Translating it yields CASSTGLAGVDEQYF.

The V and J genes are TRBV6-1 and TRBJ2-7, with D unclear. V was trimmed by 4 bases and J by 5 bases, leaving 9 bases between them. Germline V gene sequence: CDR1 MNHNS, CDR2 SASEGT. The CDR3 loop spans 12 amino acids. CDR3 region: CASSADFDEQYV. CDR3 bases: TGTGCCAGCAGTGCCGACTTCGACGAGCAGTACGTC.

This chain joins TRBV10-3 and TRBJ2-7, with 10 bases aligning to TRBD2. The CDR3 runs 16 residues. Losses at the gene ends were 5 bases for V and 2 bases for J; bases not matched to a gene: 9. The germline V gene encodes CDR1 ENHRY and CDR2 SYGVKD. CDR3 sequence: CAISITGTSATYEQYF. DNA of the CDR3: TGTGCCATCAGTATAACCGGGACTAGCGCGACCTACGAGCAGTACTTC.

The V call is TRBV2, the J call TRBJ2-3; tentative D call: TRBD2 (5 bases). This CDR3 is built from 13 residues. V was pared by 7 bases and J by 1 base, with 9 bases between. Germline-derived CDR1 and CDR2 are SNHLY and FYNNEI. CDR3 sequence (DNA): TGTGCCAGCAATTTACTAGGCACAGATACGCAGTATTTT. It yields the protein CASNLLGTDTQYF.

This clonotype was recorded a few times. The chain joins TRBV27 to TRBJ2-2, with D hard to call. The CDR3 is made up of 16 amino acids. CDR1 and CDR2 (germline): MNHEY, SMNVEV (reference sequence). The V gene lost 3 bases and the J gene lost 4 bases, with 15 bases spanning the gap. This CDR3 is CASSFMGVPGTGELFF. The CDR3, as DNA: TGTGCCAGCAGTTTTATGGGCGTCCCGGGCACCGGGGAGCTGTTTTTT.

This clonotype was picked up a small number of times. The chain links TRBV10-3 to TRBJ2-7; D may be TRBD1 or TRBD2 (6 bases each). V was cut by 2 bases and J by 4 bases, with 18 bases left in between. The germline V gene encodes CDR1 ENHRY and CDR2 SYGVKD. The CDR3 covers 16 residues. CDR3 sequence: CAISERFTGAGYEQYV. The CDR3 nucleotides read TGTGCCATCAGTGAGAGGTTTACGGGGGCCGGGTACGAGCAGTACGTC.